The 30 T cell receptor beta chains in this list originate from one sample, sequenced in a study of blood T cells in healthy people across ages (dated by TCRdb to about 2015). Receptor amplification or capture employed 5' RACE. A second PCR of 7 to 11 cycles was run with a J-beta primer mix and a sample-barcoded 5' primer. Using fastp trimming at Q25 and MiXCR clonotype assembly, TCRdb reanalyzed the public sequencing data and kept in-frame beta chains. Entries are consolidated by CDR3 protein sequence, retaining the most common genes and DNA. The sample table contains some 1.8 million distinct CDR3 sequences; only one count was recorded for more than 35% of them. The biggest ten clones account for about 21% of the sample. Sequencing was performed on blood. The receptors here all came from a human donor in good health.

A few counts support this clonotype. The J gene is TRBJ2-7, the V gene TRBV7-2, with no clear D. The V gene's germline CDR1 is SGHTA and CDR2 FQGNSA. Trimming cost V 1 base and J 0 bases, with 7 bases left between them. The CDR3 covers 14 residues. In DNA form, the CDR3 reads TGTGCCAGCAGCTTAGAGTTCAGCTCCTACGAGCAGTACTTC. Translated, it gives CASSLEFSSYEQYF.

This clonotype turned up a few times. The chain joins TRBV20-1 to TRBJ2-3; TRBD2 might be the D (5 bases). V was cut by 6 bases and J by 1 base, with 14 bases left in between. Germline CDR1 DFQATT, CDR2 SNEGSKA (reference sequence). The CDR3 loop spans 14 amino acids. The CDR3 sequence: CSARTPVGTDTQYF. CDR3 bases: TGCAGTGCCAGGACTCCGGTAGGCACAGATACGCAGTATTTT.

The chain carries TRBV3-1 and TRBJ2-7; 7 bases line up with TRBD2. Germline V gives CDR1 LGHDT, CDR2 YNNKEL (reference sequence). The CDR3 length is 16 residues. The trim removed 10 bases at V and 0 bases at J, leaving 15 bases unmatched. CDR3 in amino acids: CATSPRGDRTSYEQYF. The CDR3 bases are TGTGCCACTTCTCCTCGGGGGGACCGCACCTCCTACGAGCAGTACTTC.

This chain connects TRBV5-1 to TRBJ2-7; D remains ambiguous. The DNA end is more similar to TRBJ2-5, so the J call may be wrong. Germline CDR1 is SGHRS and CDR2 is YFSETQ. The CDR3 sequence is 13 residues long. Written as DNA, the CDR3 is TGCGCCAGCAGCTCGGAGCCTTCTGGGACCCAGTACTTC. Amino acids: CASSSEPSGTQYF.

The V and J genes are TRBV30 and TRBJ1-1, with D tentatively TRBD1 (6 bases). Per the germline V gene, CDR1 is GTSNPN and CDR2 is SVGIG (reference sequence). Deletions cut 6 bases from V and 2 bases from J, with 16 bases between. The CDR3 loop spans 14 amino acids. CDR3: CACIPGQYNTEAFF. The DNA for the CDR3 is TGTGCCTGTATACCCGGACAGTACAACACTGAAGCTTTCTTT.

A few counts support this clonotype. The V and J genes are TRBV5-1 and TRBJ1-5; D is undetermined. The CDR3 has 12 residues. Germline CDR1 SGHRS, CDR2 YFSETQ. V was trimmed by 4 bases and J by 6 bases, leaving 8 bases between them. In nucleotides, the CDR3 is TGCGCCAGCAGCCTTCAACTTCAGCCCCAGCATTTT. Protein sequence: CASSLQLQPQHF.

This clonotype has a handful of counts. The V gene is TRBV11-1, the J gene TRBJ1-2; D is uncertain. The length of the CDR3 is 16 residues. Looked up from germline, CDR1 is SGHAT and CDR2 is FQDESV (reference sequence). The V gene lost 1 base and the J gene lost 5 bases, with 17 bases spanning the gap. In nucleotides, the CDR3 is TGTGCCAGCAGCTTAGGGACTCCCACATCCAGATATGGCTACACCTTC. This encodes CASSLGTPTSRYGYTF.

This clonotype came up a few times. This chain uses TRBV9 with TRBJ2-7; the D gene is possibly TRBD2 (5 bases). This CDR3 contains 14 residues. With 0 bases removed from V and 4 bases from J, the gap between germline ends came to 11 bases. Germline V gene lookup returns CDR1 SGDLS and CDR2 YYNGEE. CDR3 loop: CASSVAWSGYEQYF. The DNA for the CDR3 is TGTGCCAGCAGCGTAGCTTGGTCGGGGTACGAGCAGTACTTC.

There are a few counts of this clonotype. This chain links TRBV28 with TRBJ2-4; 11 nucleotides line up with TRBD1. CDR3 length: 16 amino acids. After removal of 10 bases from V and 0 bases from J, the junction contained 8 bases not matched to a gene. Germline CDR1 is MDHEN and CDR2 is SYDVKM. The CDR3: CATGDRGNSAKNIQYF. CDR3 nucleotides: TGTGCCACCGGGGACAGGGGGAATTCAGCCAAAAACATTCAGTACTTC.

V usage is TRBV12-5 and J usage is TRBJ1-5; no firm D call. The germline V and J ends were trimmed by 7 bases and 6 bases, with 13 bases remaining between them. The CDR3 spans 13 residues. Looked up from germline, CDR1 is LGHNT and CDR2 is FRNRAP. Here the CDR3 DNA reads TGTGCTAGTGAACCGAGTGGGAGTCAGCCCCAGCATTTT. Protein: CASEPSGSQPQHF.

This clonotype was counted between two and nine times. The chain is built from TRBV12-3 or TRBV12-4 and TRBJ2-3; the match to TRBD1 covers 7 bases. V lost 4 bases and J lost 7; bases outside the gene matches: 17. The CDR3 runs to 17 residues. CDR3 residues: CASSSRPGTDTNYTQYF. The CDR3 DNA reads as TGTGCCAGCAGTTCACGTCCCGGGACAGATACAAACTATACGCAGTATTTT.

This clonotype was seen many times. The chain employs TRBV7-8 and TRBJ2-5; D gene uncertain. There are 10 residues in the CDR3. The germline CDR1 and CDR2 sequences are SGHVS and FQNEAQ. V dropped 5 bases and J dropped 3 bases, with 1 base sitting between them. CDR3 sequence reads: CASSKETQYF. The CDR3 nucleotides are TGTGCCAGCAGCAAAGAGACCCAGTACTTC. Full variable domain (remainder filled in from reference TRBV7-8 and TRBJ2-5): GAGVSQSPRYKVAKRGQDVALRCDPISGHVSLFWYQQALGQGPEFLTYFQNEAQLDKSGLPSDRFFAERPEGSVSTLKIQRTQQEDSAVYLCASSKETQYFGPGTRLLVL.

This clonotype has a handful of counts. The chain recombines TRBV20-1 with TRBJ2-7; TRBD2 agrees at 7 bases. CDR1 DFQATT and CDR2 SNEGSKA come from the germline V gene (reference sequence). The CDR3 is 14 amino acids. J lost 0 bases, V lost 5 bases, and 7 bases had no gene match. CDR3 sequence reads: CSAHGLGSSYEQYF. The CDR3 DNA follows: TGCAGTGCTCACGGACTAGGGAGCTCCTACGAGCAGTACTTC.

V is TRBV20-1 and J is TRBJ2-3; the D gene could be TRBD1 or TRBD2 (5 bases each). Germline CDR1 is DFQATT and CDR2 is SNEGSKA (reference sequence). V lost 4 bases to trimming and J lost 2 bases, with 16 bases between them. The CDR3 covers 15 residues. The CDR3 DNA reads TGCAGTGCTATAAGGGCTAGCAGGGTCACAGATACGCAGTATTTT. It encodes CSAIRASRVTDTQYF.

The chain combines TRBV2 with TRBJ2-5; D gene uncertain. Trimming took 7 bases from V and 5 from J, leaving 8 bases between them. The CDR3 consists of 11 residues. The germline gives CDR1 SNHLY, CDR2 FYNNEI. Written as DNA, the CDR3 is TGTGCCAGCAAGTATCAGGAGACCCAGTACTTC. Encoded protein: CASKYQETQYF.

The chain carries TRBV4-3 and TRBJ2-5, with 9 nucleotides matching TRBD2. The germline V gene has CDR1 LGHNA and CDR2 YSLEER. V dropped 0 bases and J dropped 1; count of bases not matched to a gene: 6. This CDR3 is 17 amino acids long. The CDR3 is CASSQDGGGGAQETQYF. The CDR3 nucleotides read TGCGCCAGCAGCCAAGACGGGGGCGGGGGGGCCCAAGAGACCCAGTACTTC.

This clonotype was picked up one time. The rearrangement uses TRBV15 and TRBJ2-5, with D tentatively TRBD2 (6 bases). This CDR3 has 12 residues. V was shortened by 8 bases and J by 9 bases, with 16 bases between the two germline ends. CDR1 and CDR2 (germline): LNHNV, YYDKDF (reference sequence). The CDR3 reads CATGHSRESQYF. The DNA of the CDR3 is TGTGCCACCGGCCACTCCCGGGAGTCCCAGTACTTC.

This clonotype was seen only a few times. V usage is TRBV4-3 and J usage is TRBJ2-1, with TRBD1 identical over 7 bases. Looked up from germline, CDR1 is LGHNA and CDR2 is YSLEER. The CDR3 loop spans 15 amino acids. The V gene end was trimmed by 2 bases and the J gene end by 3 bases; junction bases not matched to a gene: 4. CDR3 sequence (DNA): TGCGCCAGCAGCCAACTCGGGACAGTCTACAATGAGCAGTTCTTC. Its translation is CASSQLGTVYNEQFF.

The genes are TRBV29-1 and TRBJ1-2; D is undetermined. Trimming took 3 bases from V and 0 from J, leaving 8 bases between them. This CDR3 is built from 13 residues. Germline V gives CDR1 SQVTM, CDR2 ANQGSEA. CDR3 region: CSVEPASNYGYTF. In DNA, the CDR3 is TGCAGCGTTGAGCCGGCTTCTAACTATGGCTACACCTTC.

This clonotype came up once. V gene TRBV7-3 combines with J gene TRBJ1-2, with TRBD1 identical over 8 bases. CDR1 SGHTA and CDR2 FQGTGA come from the germline V gene. V was clipped by 2 bases and J by 5 bases; unmatched bases: 7. The CDR3 loop spans 15 amino acids. As DNA, the CDR3 is TGTGCCAGCAGCTTACTTATAGGACAGGGATATGGCTACACCTTC. Amino acids: CASSLLIGQGYGYTF.

This clonotype occurred a few times. This rearrangement joins TRBV7-8 to TRBJ1-2; D is ambiguous. The V end lost 0 bases, the J end lost 0 bases, and 29 bases lay between the germline ends. The CDR3 runs to 22 residues. CDR1 and CDR2 from the germline V gene are SGHVS and FQNEAQ. The CDR3 bases are TGTGCCAGCAGCTTAGCGAAACCTCCCAATATATATAGAGAGGTTGCTAACTATGGCTACACCTTC. This sequence encodes CASSLAKPPNIYREVANYGYTF.

This clonotype was found a few times. This chain links TRBV5-4 with TRBJ2-6; maybe TRBD1 (5 bases). The CDR3 length is 16 residues. Between the trimmed V and J ends, which lost 0 bases and 2 bases, there was a span of 9 bases. Germline CDR1 reads SGHNT; CDR2 reads YYREEE (reference sequence). This CDR3 is CASSLDRLTGANVLTF. CDR3 bases: TGTGCCAGCAGCTTGGACAGGTTAACTGGGGCCAACGTCCTGACTTTC.

This rearrangement joins TRBV13 to TRBJ2-7; D is unresolved. Germline V CDR1 and CDR2: PRHDT, FYEKMQ (reference sequence). Trimming pared 3 bases from V and 3 bases from J, leaving 15 bases between. The CDR3 runs 15 residues. The CDR3 here is CASSLGKTPYYEQYF. CDR3 DNA sequence: TGTGCCAGCAGCTTGGGAAAGACACCGTACTACGAGCAGTACTTC.

This clonotype showed up just a few times. This chain's CDR3 is CATSDIYEQYF. The CDR3 DNA is TGTGCCACCAGTGACATCTACGAGCAGTACTTC. V is TRBV24-1 and J is TRBJ2-7; D is unresolved. With 4 bases removed from V and 3 bases from J, the gap between germline ends came to 3 bases. Germline V gives CDR1 KGHDR, CDR2 SFDVKD. This CDR3 has 11 amino acids.

Comments on this clonotype: One junction end does not reproduce the germline sequence, and a read error may be involved. V and J are TRBV10-3 and TRBJ2-2, with unresolved D. This CDR3 is built from 13 residues. Germline CDR1 is ENHRY and CDR2 is SYGVKD. This chain's CDR3 is CAISESAPGELFF. The CDR3 region has the DNA TGTGCCATCAGCGAGTCTGCTCCCGGGGAGCTGTTTTTT.

V usage is TRBV6-6 and J usage is TRBJ2-5; a weak D match, TRBD2 (6 bases). This CDR3 is 14 amino acids long. Trimming took 0 bases from V and 11 from J, leaving 16 bases between them. Germline CDR1 reads MNHNY; CDR2 reads SVGAGI (reference sequence). The CDR3 protein is CASSYSEGWAGQYF. Written as DNA, the CDR3 is TGTGCCAGCAGTTACTCGGAGGGCTGGGCTGGGCAGTACTTC.

The table lists this clonotype with a few counts. This rearrangement joins TRBV7-8 to TRBJ2-5; possibly TRBD1 for D (7 bases). V shed 1 base and J shed 2 bases, with 14 bases lying between them. The CDR3 extends over 16 amino acids. CDR1 is SGHVS, CDR2 FQNEAQ, per germline. The CDR3 here is CASSLGGRTGQETQYF. CDR3 nucleotide sequence: TGTGCCAGCAGCTTAGGAGGGAGGACAGGTCAAGAGACCCAGTACTTC.

This clonotype was detected ten times or more. The chain carries TRBV9 and TRBJ2-7, with D hard to call. The CDR3 runs to 14 residues. Germline assignment: CDR1 SGDLS and CDR2 YYNGEE. The ends were cut back, 1 base at V and 2 bases at J, with 10 bases in the middle. This CDR3 reads CASSVRWETYEQYF. The DNA of the CDR3 is TGTGCCAGCAGCGTAAGGTGGGAAACCTACGAGCAGTACTTC.

This rearrangement joins TRBV5-5 to TRBJ1-1; no definite D call. Per the germline V gene, CDR1 is SGHKS and CDR2 is YYEKEE (reference sequence). The CDR3 loop spans 13 amino acids. V was shortened by 5 bases and J by 0 bases, with 8 bases between the two germline ends. CDR3 region: CASRKYVNTEAFF. The CDR3 DNA follows: TGTGCCAGCAGGAAGTATGTGAACACTGAAGCTTTCTTT.

J is TRBJ2-1 and V is TRBV24-1; 7 nucleotides match TRBD1. Germline values: CDR1 KGHDR, CDR2 SFDVKD. This CDR3 contains 16 residues. J gave up 2 bases and V 2 bases, and 5 bases lay outside the gene matches. CDR3: CATSDYRTGPYNEQFF. The DNA of the CDR3 is TGTGCCACCAGTGATTATCGGACAGGACCCTACAATGAGCAGTTCTTC.